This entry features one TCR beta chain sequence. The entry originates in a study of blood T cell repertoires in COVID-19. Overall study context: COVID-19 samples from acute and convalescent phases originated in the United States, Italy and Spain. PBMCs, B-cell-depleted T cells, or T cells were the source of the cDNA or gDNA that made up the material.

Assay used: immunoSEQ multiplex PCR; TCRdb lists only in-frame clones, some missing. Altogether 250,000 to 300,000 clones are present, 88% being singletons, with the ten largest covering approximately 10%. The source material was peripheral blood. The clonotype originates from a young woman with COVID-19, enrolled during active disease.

The CDR3 nucleotides read TGTGCCAGCAGTGAAGAGGGAGTTGGCACAGATACGCAGTATTTT. It encodes CASSEEGVGTDTQYF. The chain combines TRBV2 with TRBJ2-3; tentative D call: TRBD2 (5 bases). This CDR3 has 15 residues. V was cut by 1 base and J by 1 base, with 9 bases left in between. Germline V lookup: CDR1 SNHLY, CDR2 FYNNEI.